Listed below are T cell receptor beta chains from one sample, sequenced in a study of blood T cell repertoires in COVID-19. Some clones are missing from TCRdb's copy, which holds only in-frame ones; the method was immunoSEQ multiplex PCR. The table has approximately 110,000 clones, less than 85% seen once. Sample: peripheral blood. The receptors were gathered from a man between 70 and 80 years old with active or convalescent COVID-19. The CDR3 runs from the conserved cysteine through the conserved F or W. Fields, in order: V gene, J gene, D gene, clone size, CDR3 DNA, CDR3 protein. D genes are given only for firm matches. Clone size is shown for a subset of rows, as once, few, many or a class of expanded clone.

TRBV5-1	TRBJ1-4	-	-	TGCGCCAGCAGCTTGGATGTGGGCCGGAATGAAAAACTGTTTTTT	CASSLDVGRNEKLFF
TRBV29-1	TRBJ2-1	TRBD2	few	TGCAGCGCTGGGACTAGCGGGGGGGCCACCTACAATGAGCAGTTCTTC	CSAGTSGGATYNEQFF
TRBV9	TRBJ2-3	-	-	TGTGCCAGCAGCGTAGTGGGAGGATGGGATACGCAGTATTTT	CASSVVGGWDTQYF
TRBV7-9	TRBJ2-1	TRBD2	few	TGTGCCAGCAGCCTGGGGGGGACCTTGTACAATGAGCAGTTCTTC	CASSLGGTLYNEQFF
TRBV28	TRBJ1-2	TRBD1	few	TGTGCCAGCAGTCCCCTCGGACAGGATTTCTATGGCTACACCTTC	CASSPLGQDFYGYTF
TRBV5-1	TRBJ1-1	TRBD1	few	TGCGCCAGCAGCGCCGGGACAGGGGGCTGGTACACTGAAGCTTTCTTT	CASSAGTGGWYTEAFF
TRBV3-1/TRBV3-2	TRBJ2-2	TRBD2	-	TGTGCCAGCAGACCGGGACTAGCGGTCACCGGGGAGCTGTTTTTT	CASRPGLAVTGELFF
TRBV5-1	TRBJ2-4	-	-	TGCGCCAGCAGCTCCTGGGGGGAGAACATTCAGTACTTC	CASSSWGENIQYF
TRBV7-3	TRBJ2-1	TRBD2	-	TGTGCCAGCAGCTTATTGGGGACTACCACCTACAATGAGCAGTTCTTC	CASSLLGTTTYNEQFF
TRBV19	TRBJ1-6	TRBD1	-	TGTGCCAGTAGTATGGACAGGAGGAATTCACCCCTCCACTTT	CASSMDRRNSPLHF
TRBV5-1	TRBJ2-5	-	-	TGCGCCAGCAGCTTGACAGGGAGACAAGAGACCCAGTACTTC	CASSLTGRQETQYF
TRBV19	TRBJ2-1	TRBD1	-	TGTGCCAGTACCTCAAGACAGGGACGCTCCTACAATGAGCAGTTCTTC	CASTSRQGRSYNEQFF
TRBV28	TRBJ2-7	-	-	TGTGCCAGCAAAAACAGGCGTTGGGAGCAGTACTTC	CASKNRRWEQYF
TRBV5-1	TRBJ1-1	TRBD1	-	TGCGCCAGCAGCGGACAGGGGGGGAACACTGAAGCTTTCTTT	CASSGQGGNTEAFF
TRBV10-3	TRBJ1-2	TRBD1	-	TGTGCCATCAGCGGACAGGGCGGAGGCTACACCTTC	CAISGQGGGYTF
TRBV18	TRBJ1-2	-	-	TGTGCCAGCTCACCTGAAGCAGGTTTCTATGGCTACACCTTC	CASSPEAGFYGYTF
TRBV6-6	TRBJ2-7	TRBD2	-	TGTGCCAGCAGTCAGATAGCGGGAGGAACCCACGAGCAGTACTTC	CASSQIAGGTHEQYF
TRBV5-4	TRBJ1-2	-	-	TGTGCCAGCAGCACTTTAGAGGGTCGTAACTATGGCTACACCTTC	CASSTLEGRNYGYTF
TRBV7-9	TRBJ1-1	TRBD1	-	TGTGCCAGCAGGCCGGGACAGGGGAGGGGTGAAGCTTTCTTT	CASRPGQGRGEAFF
TRBV15	TRBJ1-1	-	-	TGTGCCACCAGCACTTCAGGGGCCATGAACACTGAAGCTTTCTTT	CATSTSGAMNTEAFF
TRBV3-1/TRBV3-2	TRBJ2-7	TRBD1	-	TGTGCCAGCAGCCAAGGGCCCGGACAGGTCGCCTACGAGCAGTACTTC	CASSQGPGQVAYEQYF
TRBV9	TRBJ2-5	-	-	TGTGCCAGCAGCGTAGGCCCGGACAGCGAAGAGACCCAGTACTTC	CASSVGPDSEETQYF
TRBV6-5	TRBJ1-1	-	few	TGTGCCAGCTCGGTCATGAACACTGAAGCTTTCTTT	CASSVMNTEAFF
TRBV4-1	TRBJ1-2	TRBD1	-	TGCGCCAGCAGCCACTACAGGGGAAATAACTATGGCTACACCTTC	CASSHYRGNNYGYTF
TRBV3-1/TRBV3-2	TRBJ2-3	-	-	TGTGCCAGCAGCCGCTTTCGGGGACTTGCCACAGATACGCAGTATTTT	CASSRFRGLATDTQYF
TRBV6-1	TRBJ1-2	TRBD1	-	TGTGCCAGCAGTGAACTAGGACAGGGAGGCGTTCTGAATGGCTACACCTTC	CASSELGQGGVLNGYTF
TRBV28	TRBJ1-4	-	-	TGTGCCAGCAGTGCACCGGGACTGCTTAATGAAAAACTGTTTTTT	CASSAPGLLNEKLFF
TRBV3-1/TRBV3-2	TRBJ1-3	-	many	TGTGCCAGCAGCGTTGGGCCGAGCTCTGGAAACACCATATATTTT	CASSVGPSSGNTIYF
TRBV19	TRBJ2-1	TRBD2	once	TGTGCCAGTAGTCCTAGCGGGGGGGCTAAGAATGAGCAGTTCTTC	CASSPSGGAKNEQFF
TRBV19	TRBJ2-1	TRBD2	-	TGTGCCAGTAGTATTACTAGCGGGAAATCCAATGAGCAGTTCTTC	CASSITSGKSNEQFF
TRBV3-1/TRBV3-2	TRBJ1-2	-	-	TGTGCCAGCAGCCAAGAACAGGGCGATGGCTACACCTTC	CASSQEQGDGYTF